These 10 T cell receptor beta chains originate from one sample sequenced in a study of cytomegalovirus exposure and HLA in healthy donors. PCR involved 60 Vbeta and 13 Jbeta primers. Repertoires were generated with immunoSEQ multiplex PCR, while TCRdb's copy carries only in-frame clones and drops some. The sample shows approximately 120,000 clones, 70% to 80% of them seen only once. The sample was PBMCs. The receptors here all came from a man over 45 in good health and CMV-seronegative.

The V call is TRBV6-5, the J call TRBJ1-1, with D perhaps TRBD1 (6 bases). The germline V gene encodes CDR1 MNHEY and CDR2 SVGAGI. Trimming took 5 bases from V and 8 from J, leaving 15 bases between them. This CDR3 is built from 13 residues. As DNA, the CDR3 is TGTGCCAGCAGTCTCCGGGACATCCAAGAAGCTTTCTTT. Translated, it gives CASSLRDIQEAFF.

This clone was seen more than once but under ten times. The chain couples TRBV19 to TRBJ1-1; 12 bases match TRBD1. The V segment lost 8 bases and the J segment 3 bases; nucleotides outside the gene matches: 13. The CDR3 contains 17 residues. Germline CDR1 LNHDA, CDR2 SQIVND (reference sequence). CDR3 nucleotides: TGTGCCAGTGGGGAACCGGGACAGGGGGCTTCAGACACTGAAGCTTTCTTT. Amino acids: CASGEPGQGASDTEAFF.

This clone has just one count. This chain uses TRBV7-2 with TRBJ2-5; 8 bases align to TRBD2. The end of the DNA is better explained by TRBJ2-7, so the J call may be wrong. This CDR3 spans 16 amino acids. CDR1 and CDR2 from the germline V gene are SGHTA and FQGNSA. CDR3 amino acids: CASSTSGGPLSYEQYF. CDR3 nucleotides: TGTGCCAGCAGCACCAGCGGGGGACCGCTCTCCTACGAGCAGTACTTC.

About this clone itself: One junction end disagrees with the germline gene, perhaps due to a read error. The rearrangement links TRBV7-9 to TRBJ1-2, with D unclear. CDR1 SEHNR and CDR2 FQNEAQ come from the germline V gene (reference sequence). The CDR3 sequence is 13 residues long. CDR3 loop: CSSSPPLDYGYTF. The CDR3 DNA sequence: TGTTCCAGCAGCCCTCCTCTCGACTATGGCTACACCTTC.

The chain uses TRBV5-4 and TRBJ1-4, with 12 bases lining up with TRBD1. In germline, CDR1 is SGHNT, CDR2 YYREEE (reference sequence). J lost 3 bases, V lost 0 bases, and 3 bases had no gene match. The CDR3 spans 17 residues. The CDR3 spells CASSLAGQGAANEKLFF. The DNA of the CDR3 is TGTGCCAGCAGCTTGGCGGGACAGGGGGCGGCTAATGAAAAACTGTTTTTT. The full variable domain, completed using reference TRBV5-4 and TRBJ1-4, is ETGVTQSPTHLIKTRGQQVTLRCSSQSGHNTVSWYQQALGQGPQFIFQYYREEENGRGNFPPRFSGLQFPNYSSELNVNALELDDSALYLCASSLAGQGAANEKLFFGSGTQLSVL.

This clone was seen a single time. The V call is TRBV19, the J call TRBJ1-5, with D uncertain. Per the germline V gene, CDR1 is LNHDA and CDR2 is SQIVND (reference sequence). The CDR3 has 15 amino acids. V was cut by 2 bases and J by 5 bases, with 13 bases left in between. CDR3 amino acids: CASSIWHPGDQPQHF. The DNA for the CDR3 is TGTGCCAGTAGTATATGGCACCCCGGGGATCAGCCCCAGCATTTT.

This clone has only a few counts. The chain links TRBV11-3 to TRBJ2-7; a weak D match, TRBD1 (6 bases). V dropped 5 bases and J dropped 1 base, with 15 bases sitting between them. Germline V gives CDR1 SGHNT, CDR2 YENEEA. This CDR3 contains 15 residues. The CDR3 region has the DNA TGTGCCAGCAGCCCCGACAGGAGATCTTCCTACGAGCAGTACGTC. Protein: CASSPDRRSSYEQYV.

The V call is TRBV14, the J call TRBJ1-1; no definite D call. Trimming took 0 bases from V and 0 from J, leaving 8 bases between them. There are 15 residues in the CDR3. Germline CDR1 reads SGHDN; CDR2 reads FVKESK. The DNA of the CDR3 is TGTGCCAGCAGCCAAGATTCGGAGTTGAACACTGAAGCTTTCTTT. This sequence encodes CASSQDSELNTEAFF.

Points on this clone: Other DNA sequences in the same sample also yield this CDR3. The DNA for the CDR3 is TGCGCCAGCAGCTTGGCCTTGGGAGGCACCGGGGAGCTGTTTTTT. Translating it yields CASSLALGGTGELFF. The chain couples TRBV5-1 to TRBJ2-2, with D perhaps TRBD2 (6 bases). The CDR3 runs to 15 residues. V was clipped by 0 bases and J by 4 bases, with 10 bases between them. Germline V lookup: CDR1 SGHRS, CDR2 YFSETQ.

V is TRBV5-1 and J is TRBJ2-7; perhaps TRBD2 as D (5 bases). Germline V lookup: CDR1 SGHRS, CDR2 YFSETQ. The CDR3 sequence is 16 residues long. V shed 4 bases and J shed 0 bases, with 17 bases lying between them. The CDR3 loop is CASSPGNLLSSYEQYF. The CDR3 nucleotides read TGCGCCAGCAGCCCCGGGAACCTTCTCAGCTCCTACGAGCAGTACTTC.